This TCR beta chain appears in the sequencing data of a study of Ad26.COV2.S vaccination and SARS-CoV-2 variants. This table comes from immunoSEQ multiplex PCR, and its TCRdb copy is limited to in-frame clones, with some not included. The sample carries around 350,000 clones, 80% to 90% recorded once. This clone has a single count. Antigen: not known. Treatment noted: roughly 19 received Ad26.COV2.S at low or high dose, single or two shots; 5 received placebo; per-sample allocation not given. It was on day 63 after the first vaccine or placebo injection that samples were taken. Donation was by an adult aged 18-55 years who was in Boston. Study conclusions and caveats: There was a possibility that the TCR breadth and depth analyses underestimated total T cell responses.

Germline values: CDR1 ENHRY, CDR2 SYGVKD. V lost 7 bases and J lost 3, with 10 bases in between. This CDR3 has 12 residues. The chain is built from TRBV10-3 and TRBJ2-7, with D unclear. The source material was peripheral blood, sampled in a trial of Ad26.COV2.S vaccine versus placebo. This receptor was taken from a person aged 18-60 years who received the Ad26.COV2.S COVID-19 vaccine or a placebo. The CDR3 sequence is CAIKAPNYEQYF. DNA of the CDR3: TGTGCCATCAAGGCACCAAACTACGAGCAGTACTTC.